One and the same sample provided the 31 T cell receptor beta chains below, sequenced in a study of CD4+ T cells in melanoma. Profiled with immunoSEQ multiplex PCR; TCRdb holds only in-frame clones, not every one. This sample has roughly 140,000 clones, with nearly 95% found just once. The receptors come from a human donor with melanoma.

The chain carries TRBV2 and TRBJ1-5; D may be TRBD1 (6 bases). V was shortened by 7 bases and J by 0 bases, with 7 bases between the two germline ends. Germline CDR1 reads SNHLY; CDR2 reads FYNNEI. The CDR3 covers 13 residues. The CDR3 sequence is CASKGDSNQPQHF. The CDR3 DNA follows: TGTGCCAGCAAGGGGGATAGCAATCAGCCCCAGCATTTT.

V and J are TRBV6-5 and TRBJ2-7; D possibly corresponds to TRBD2 (5 bases). The length of the CDR3 is 16 residues. The V gene lost 4 bases and the J gene lost 6 bases, with 22 bases spanning the gap. In germline, CDR1 is MNHEY, CDR2 SVGAGI. The CDR3 DNA reads TGTGCCAGCAGTTCCCTCAAACGGGGTAACTTTGGCGAGCAGTACTTC. Translated: CASSSLKRGNFGEQYF.

V and J are TRBV7-9 and TRBJ1-1; no clear D. The CDR3 runs 17 residues. Per germline, CDR1 SEHNR and CDR2 FQNEAQ (reference sequence). Trimming took 5 bases from V and 1 from J, leaving 20 bases between them. The CDR3 loop is CASSPTAWTDTNTEAFF. DNA for the CDR3: TGTGCCAGCAGCCCTACCGCTTGGACGGATACGAACACTGAAGCTTTCTTT. The full variable domain, with the rest looked up from reference TRBV7-9 and TRBJ1-1, is DTGVSQNPRHKITKRGQNVTFRCDPISEHNRLYWYRQTLGQGPEFLTYFQNEAQLEKSRLLSDRFSAERPKGSFSTLEIQRTEQGDSAMYLCASSPTAWTDTNTEAFFGQGTRLTVV.

The CDR3 here is CASSSIAGSYNEQFF. In nucleotides, the CDR3 is TGTGCCAGCAGTTCCATAGCGGGCTCCTACAATGAGCAGTTCTTC. V gene TRBV6-6 combines with J gene TRBJ2-1; TRBD2 agrees at 7 bases. The CDR3 is made up of 15 amino acids. Losses at the gene ends were 4 bases for V and 0 bases for J; bases not matched to a gene: 3. The germline V gene encodes CDR1 MNHNY and CDR2 SVGAGI (reference sequence).

The CDR3 DNA reads as TGTGCCAGCAGCCCGAGACAGGGTCCGAAAGCTTTCTTT. It translates to CASSPRQGPKAFF. This chain joins TRBV14 and TRBJ1-1, with 7 bases that match TRBD1. V was clipped by 4 bases and J by 9 bases; unmatched bases: 8. CDR1 and CDR2 from the germline V gene are SGHDN and FVKESK. The length of the CDR3 is 13 residues. Full variable domain (rest looked up from reference TRBV14 and TRBJ1-1): EAGVTQFPSHSVIEKGQTVTLRCDPISGHDNLYWYRRVMGKEIKFLLHFVKESKQDESGMPNNRFLAERTGGTYSTLKVQPAELEDSGVYFCASSPRQGPKAFFGQGTRLTVV.

V gene TRBV6-1 combines with J gene TRBJ1-2; 8 bases are shared with TRBD1. V was clipped by 11 bases and J by 2 bases; unmatched bases: 7. CDR1 and CDR2 from the germline V gene are MNHNS and SASEGT. CDR3 length: 13 residues. CDR3 loop: CAYKQGGNYGYTF. The DNA of the CDR3 is TGTGCCTACAAACAGGGGGGGAACTATGGCTACACCTTC.

This clone appeared once. The rearrangement links TRBV6-1 to TRBJ2-2, with unresolved D. CDR3 length: 15 amino acids. In germline, CDR1 is MNHNS, CDR2 SASEGT. V gave up 2 bases and J gave up 4 bases, with 11 bases separating them. In DNA, the CDR3 is TGTGCCAGCAGTGAATTGGCAGTCTTCACCGGGGAGCTGTTTTTT. Residues: CASSELAVFTGELFF.

V is TRBV7-9 and J is TRBJ1-2; D unresolved. The CDR3 has 14 amino acids. V was trimmed by 2 bases and J by 2 bases, leaving 9 bases between them. Germline V gene lookup returns CDR1 SEHNR and CDR2 FQNEAQ (reference sequence). The CDR3 loop reads CASSLITANYGYTF. In nucleotides, the CDR3 is TGTGCCAGCAGCTTAATAACAGCCAACTATGGCTACACCTTC. Drawing the rest from reference TRBV7-9 and TRBJ1-2, the complete variable domain is DTGVSQNPRHKITKRGQNVTFRCDPISEHNRLYWYRQTLGQGPEFLTYFQNEAQLEKSRLLSDRFSAERPKGSFSTLEIQRTEQGDSAMYLCASSLITANYGYTFGSGTRLTVV.

Comments on this clone: The same CDR3 is also encoded by other DNA sequences in this sample. The rearrangement joins TRBV6-5 to TRBJ2-5, with 8 nucleotides matching TRBD1. The CDR3 runs to 13 residues. The ends lost 5 bases at V and 5 bases at J; junction bases unmatched: 4. CDR1 is MNHEY and CDR2 is SVGAGI in the germline V gene. As DNA, the CDR3 is TGTGCCAGCAGTAGGACAGGGAAGGAGACCCAGTACTTC. It translates to CASSRTGKETQYF.

This chain links TRBV5-5 with TRBJ1-3, with D perhaps TRBD1 (5 bases). This CDR3 spans 17 amino acids. V was cut by 3 bases and J by 4 bases, with 20 bases left in between. Germline lookup yields CDR1 SGHKS and CDR2 YYEKEE (reference sequence). CDR3 nucleotides: TGTGCCAGCAGCTATAGCCTCCCAGGGTCGTCCGGAAACACCATATATTTT. Translation gives CASSYSLPGSSGNTIYF.

The chain couples TRBV9 to TRBJ1-1, with 7 bases lining up with TRBD1. The germline V gene has CDR1 SGDLS and CDR2 YYNGEE. V lost 2 bases, J lost 4 bases, and 5 bases stayed unmatched. The CDR3 sequence is 14 residues long. CDR3 in DNA: TGTGCCAGCAGCGTCGGGGACAGTAGCACTGAAGCTTTCTTT. Encoded protein: CASSVGDSSTEAFF.

The chain recombines TRBV30 with TRBJ1-4; D uncertain. Germline V gene sequence: CDR1 GTSNPN, CDR2 SVGIG (reference sequence). Trimming cost V 1 base and J 7 bases, with 16 bases left between them. CDR3 size: 15 residues. The CDR3 spells CAWSDHGRTGEKLFF. The CDR3 coding sequence is TGTGCCTGGAGTGATCACGGGAGGACGGGTGAAAAACTGTTTTTT.

This chain uses TRBV5-1 with TRBJ2-5; tentatively, D is TRBD1 (6 bases). V gave up 5 bases and J gave up 1 base, with 18 bases separating them. The V gene's germline CDR1 is SGHRS and CDR2 YFSETQ. The CDR3 sequence is 16 residues long. The CDR3 DNA is TGCGCCAGCAGGAGTGAGTTGGGGGCGGGCCAAGAGACCCAGTACTTC. This sequence encodes CASRSELGAGQETQYF.

CDR3 coding DNA: TGTGCCAGCAGCTTAGACGGTCTGGAGACCCAGTACTTC. It is translated as CASSLDGLETQYF. This chain connects TRBV7-9 to TRBJ2-5; D unclear. There are 13 residues in the CDR3. Per germline, CDR1 SEHNR and CDR2 FQNEAQ (reference sequence). V lost 1 base to trimming and J lost 5 bases, with 8 bases between them. Full variable domain (remainder filled in from reference TRBV7-9 and TRBJ2-5): DTGVSQNPRHKITKRGQNVTFRCDPISEHNRLYWYRQTLGQGPEFLTYFQNEAQLEKSRLLSDRFSAERPKGSFSTLEIQRTEQGDSAMYLCASSLDGLETQYFGPGTRLLVL.

Comments on this clone: This sample includes further DNA sequences coding for the same CDR3. The chain is built from TRBV5-6 and TRBJ1-2; weak D call: TRBD1 (6 bases). The CDR3 contains 12 residues. CDR1 is SGHDT and CDR2 is YYEEEE in the germline V gene. V was cut by 7 bases and J by 4 bases, with 11 bases left in between. CDR3 sequence: CASSTGPYGYTF. The CDR3 coding sequence is TGTGCCAGCTCTACAGGGCCCTATGGCTACACCTTC.

V usage is TRBV2 and J usage is TRBJ2-5; 9 nucleotides agree with TRBD2. Germline values: CDR1 SNHLY, CDR2 FYNNEI. The ends lost 7 bases at V and 3 bases at J; junction bases unmatched: 15. The CDR3 contains 17 residues. The CDR3 DNA follows: TGTGCCAGCAACTACGGCGGGGGGGCCAACCTGAAAGAGACCCAGTACTTC. This gives the protein CASNYGGGANLKETQYF.

The gene calls are TRBV5-6 and TRBJ2-5, with D hard to call. The CDR3 is made up of 12 amino acids. V lost 4 bases to trimming and J lost 9 bases, with 13 bases between them. Germline values: CDR1 SGHDT, CDR2 YYEEEE. The CDR3 protein is CASSPKSSAQYF. In DNA, the CDR3 is TGTGCCAGCAGCCCCAAGAGCAGCGCCCAGTACTTC. Based on the CDR3 plus reference TRBV5-6 and TRBJ2-5, the full variable domain is DAGVTQSPTHLIKTRGQQVTLRCSPKSGHDTVSWYQQALGQGPQFIFQYYEEEERQRGNFPDRFSGHQFPNYSSELNVNALLLGDSALYLCASSPKSSAQYFGPGTRLLVL.

The chain combines TRBV6-6 with TRBJ1-2, with 7 bases lining up with TRBD1. The V segment lost 4 bases and the J segment 7 bases; nucleotides outside the gene matches: 9. Germline assignment: CDR1 MNHNY and CDR2 SVGAGI (reference sequence). This CDR3 comprises 14 residues. CDR3 in DNA: TGTGCCAGCAGTTTGACAGGGATTGGTGGTGGCTACACCTTC. Amino acid sequence: CASSLTGIGGGYTF.

The V and J genes are TRBV30 and TRBJ1-2, with D uncertain. Germline CDR1 is GTSNPN and CDR2 is SVGIG (reference sequence). The CDR3 extends over 14 amino acids. V dropped 1 base and J dropped 1 base, with 10 bases sitting between them. The CDR3, as DNA: TGTGCCTGGAGTGCGCTGACACTTAACTATGGCTACACCTTC. Its protein is CAWSALTLNYGYTF.

This clone was recorded once. The chain employs TRBV6-1 and TRBJ1-6; D gene unclear. CDR1 and CDR2 (germline): MNHNS, SASEGT. This CDR3 region has 13 residues. The germline V and J ends were trimmed by 1 base and 6 bases, with 4 bases remaining between them. CDR3 nucleotide sequence: TGTGCCAGCAGTGAAGTTGTTAATTCACCCCTCCACTTT. Translation gives CASSEVVNSPLHF.

This sequence joins TRBV18 and TRBJ1-6, with D possibly matching TRBD1 (5 bases). Per germline, CDR1 KGHSH and CDR2 LQKENI. V was shortened by 6 bases and J by 6 bases, with 15 bases between the two germline ends. The CDR3 has 15 residues. The CDR3 DNA sequence: TGTGCCAGCTCGCAGGGTGTCGGTATTAATTCACCCCTCCACTTT. This translates into CASSQGVGINSPLHF.

The V and J genes are TRBV18 and TRBJ1-4; a weak D match, TRBD1 (6 bases). The ends were cut back, 2 bases at V and 0 bases at J, with 10 bases in the middle. The CDR3 is 16 amino acids. Germline lookup yields CDR1 KGHSH and CDR2 LQKENI. The CDR3 is CASSPGQLATNEKLFF. CDR3 coding DNA: TGTGCCAGCTCACCAGGACAGCTAGCAACTAATGAAAAACTGTTTTTT.

The chain carries TRBV7-9 and TRBJ1-2, with 8 bases matching TRBD1. The V segment lost 6 bases and the J segment 3 bases; nucleotides outside the gene matches: 9. The CDR3 has 15 amino acids. From germline, CDR1 is SEHNR and CDR2 FQNEAQ (reference sequence). The CDR3 bases are TGTGCCAGCAGGGTGACAGGGGCAATTGACTATGGCTACACCTTC. Protein sequence: CASRVTGAIDYGYTF. The variable domain in full, completed from reference TRBV7-9 and TRBJ1-2, reads DTGVSQNPRHKITKRGQNVTFRCDPISEHNRLYWYRQTLGQGPEFLTYFQNEAQLEKSRLLSDRFSAERPKGSFSTLEIQRTEQGDSAMYLCASRVTGAIDYGYTFGSGTRLTVV.

The chain couples TRBV19 to TRBJ1-2; possible D gene TRBD1, 5 bases. V lost 5 bases and J lost 5, with 12 bases in between. This CDR3 comprises 13 residues. Germline loops: CDR1 LNHDA, CDR2 SQIVND (reference sequence). The CDR3 reads CASSPGTLYGYTF. For the CDR3, the DNA is TGTGCCAGTAGTCCAGGGACTCTGTATGGCTACACCTTC.

V and J are TRBV5-1 and TRBJ2-3; 9 nucleotides line up with TRBD2. The CDR3 spans 14 residues. Germline V gives CDR1 SGHRS, CDR2 YFSETQ. Germline trimming cut 7 bases from V and 2 bases from J; bases unmatched to any gene: 5. The DNA of the CDR3 is TGCGCCAGCGGAGCGGGGGGACCCACAGATACGCAGTATTTT. Amino acids: CASGAGGPTDTQYF.

The rearrangement links TRBV11-3 to TRBJ2-3, with 7 nucleotides matching TRBD1. CDR1 and CDR2 from the germline V gene are SGHNT and YENEEA. V gave up 5 bases and J gave up 1 base; unmatched junction bases: 6. The CDR3 spans 15 residues. CDR3 residues: CASSPGTVGTDTQYF. As DNA, the CDR3 is TGTGCCAGCAGCCCGGGGACAGTGGGCACAGATACGCAGTATTTT.

The chain uses TRBV10-3 and TRBJ1-6; perhaps TRBD1 as D (6 bases). The V end was cut by 2 bases, the J end by 9 bases, with 17 bases between. Germline CDR1 is ENHRY and CDR2 is SYGVKD. The CDR3 has 16 residues. This CDR3 reads CAISELGQGQGSPLHF. The CDR3 nucleotides are TGTGCCATCAGTGAGCTGGGACAAGGTCAAGGTTCACCCCTCCACTTT.

The V gene is TRBV9, the J gene TRBJ1-1; TRBD1 is a possible D gene (6 bases). The length of the CDR3 is 14 residues. V shed 4 bases and J shed 1 base, with 11 bases lying between them. Germline values: CDR1 SGDLS, CDR2 YYNGEE. The CDR3 DNA sequence: TGTGCCAGCAGCAAGGACAGAAAGAACACTGAAGCTTTCTTT. It specifies CASSKDRKNTEAFF.

This clone was observed a few times. The chain couples TRBV2 to TRBJ1-3; perhaps TRBD1 as D (6 bases). CDR3 length: 15 amino acids. Germline V gene lookup returns CDR1 SNHLY and CDR2 FYNNEI. V lost 6 bases and J 2 bases, leaving 14 bases between the germline ends. The CDR3 protein is CASRRTRGAGNTIYF. CDR3 in DNA: TGTGCCAGCAGGCGGACCAGGGGAGCTGGAAACACCATATATTTT.

The chain combines TRBV6-6 with TRBJ2-4; TRBD1 is a possible D gene (5 bases). V was cut by 8 bases and J by 6 bases, with 8 bases left in between. Germline-derived CDR1 and CDR2 are MNHNY and SVGAGI (reference sequence). There are 11 residues in the CDR3. Here the CDR3 DNA reads TGTGCCAGCTCCGACAGAAACATTCAGTACTTC. Protein sequence: CASSDRNIQYF.

The chain is built from TRBV19 and TRBJ1-4; TRBD1 aligns across 9 bases. Germline loops: CDR1 LNHDA, CDR2 SQIVND (reference sequence). The CDR3 is made up of 14 amino acids. Trimming removed 7 bases from V and 5 bases from J; junction bases left unmatched: 5. The CDR3 region is CASTDRGSNEKLFF. DNA for the CDR3: TGTGCCAGTACCGACAGGGGGTCAAATGAAAAACTGTTTTTT. Together with reference TRBV19 and TRBJ1-4, the CDR3 gives the full variable domain: DGGITQSPKYLFRKEGQNVTLSCEQNLNHDAMYWYRQDPGQGLRLIYYSQIVNDFQKGDIAEGYSVSREKKESFPLTVTSAQKNPTAFYLCASTDRGSNEKLFFGSGTQLSVL.